The sequence of this T cell receptor (beta chain) was determined in a study of blood T cell repertoires in COVID-19. Trimming removed 0 bases from V and 5 bases from J, with 13 bases in between. Germline V gives CDR1 MNHEY, CDR2 SMNVEV (reference sequence). The CDR3 extends over 15 amino acids. TCRdb keeps only in-frame clones here, not all; method: immunoSEQ multiplex PCR. There are 35,000 to 50,000 clones in the sample; around 89% occur only once, and approximately 4% lies in the top ten. J is TRBJ1-2 and V is TRBV27; D unclear. This receptor was obtained from a human donor in a cohort sampled during active COVID-19. Source material: peripheral blood. CDR3 nucleotides: TGTGCCAGCAGTTTATCGGCGGAGGCGAGGTATGGCTACACCTTC. Amino acids: CASSLSAEARYGYTF.